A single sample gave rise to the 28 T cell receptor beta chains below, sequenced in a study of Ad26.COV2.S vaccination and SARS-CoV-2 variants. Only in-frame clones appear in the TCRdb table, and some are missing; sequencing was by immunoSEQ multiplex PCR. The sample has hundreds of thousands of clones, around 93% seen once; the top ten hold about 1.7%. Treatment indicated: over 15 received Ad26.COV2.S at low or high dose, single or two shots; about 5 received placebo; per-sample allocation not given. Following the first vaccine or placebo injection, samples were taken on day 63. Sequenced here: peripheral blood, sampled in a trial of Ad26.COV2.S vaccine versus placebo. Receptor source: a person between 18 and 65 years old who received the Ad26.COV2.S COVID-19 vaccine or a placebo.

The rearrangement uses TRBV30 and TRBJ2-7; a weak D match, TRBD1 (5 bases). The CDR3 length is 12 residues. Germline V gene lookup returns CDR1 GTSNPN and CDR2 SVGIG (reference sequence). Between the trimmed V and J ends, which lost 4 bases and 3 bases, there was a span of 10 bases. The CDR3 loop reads CAWTGNGYEQYF. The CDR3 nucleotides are TGTGCCTGGACAGGGAATGGCTACGAGCAGTACTTC. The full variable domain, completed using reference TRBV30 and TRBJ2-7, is SQTIHQWPATLVQPVGSPLSLECTVEGTSNPNLYWYRQAAGRGLQLLFYSVGIGQISSEVPQNLSASRPQDRQFILSSKKLLLSDSGFYLCAWTGNGYEQYFGPGTRLTVT.

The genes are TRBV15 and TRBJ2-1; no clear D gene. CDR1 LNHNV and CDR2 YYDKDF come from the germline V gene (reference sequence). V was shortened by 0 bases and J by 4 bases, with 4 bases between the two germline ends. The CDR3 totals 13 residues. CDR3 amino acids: CATSRERYNEQFF. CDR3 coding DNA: TGTGCCACCAGCAGAGAGCGGTACAATGAGCAGTTCTTC.

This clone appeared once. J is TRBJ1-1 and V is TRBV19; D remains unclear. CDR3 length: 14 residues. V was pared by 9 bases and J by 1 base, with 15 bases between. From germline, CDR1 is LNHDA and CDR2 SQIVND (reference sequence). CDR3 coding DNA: TGTGCCAGCAATCCTCCCCGACGGAACACTGAAGCTTTCTTT. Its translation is CASNPPRRNTEAFF.

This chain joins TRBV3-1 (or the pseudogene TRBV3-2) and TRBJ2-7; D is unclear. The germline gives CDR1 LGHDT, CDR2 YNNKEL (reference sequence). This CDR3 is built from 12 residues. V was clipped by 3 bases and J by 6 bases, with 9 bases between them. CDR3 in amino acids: CASSQTAGEQYF. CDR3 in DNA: TGTGCCAGCAGCCAGACCGCAGGCGAGCAGTACTTC.

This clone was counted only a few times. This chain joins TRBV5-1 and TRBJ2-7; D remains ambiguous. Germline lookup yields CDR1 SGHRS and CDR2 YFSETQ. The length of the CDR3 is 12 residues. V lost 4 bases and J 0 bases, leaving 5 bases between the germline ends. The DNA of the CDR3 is TGCGCCAGCAGCGGTAGCTCCTACGAGCAGTACTTC. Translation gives CASSGSSYEQYF.

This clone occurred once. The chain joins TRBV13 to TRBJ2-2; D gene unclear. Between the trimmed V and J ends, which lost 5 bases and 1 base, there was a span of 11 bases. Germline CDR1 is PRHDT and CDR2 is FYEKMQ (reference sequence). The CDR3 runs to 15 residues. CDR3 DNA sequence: TGTGCCAGCAGCCCATCCCGAGGGAACACCGGGGAGCTGTTTTTT. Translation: CASSPSRGNTGELFF.

In DNA, the CDR3 is TGTGCCAGCAGCCAAGAGCTCTCCAGCGGGGGGCCCACAGATACGCAGTATTTT. Residues: CASSQELSSGGPTDTQYF. The genes are TRBV14 and TRBJ2-3, with TRBD2 identical over 9 bases. Germline V gene data show CDR1 as SGHDN and CDR2 as FVKESK. Trimming cost V 0 bases and J 2 bases; bases outside gene matches: 9. The CDR3 extends over 18 amino acids.

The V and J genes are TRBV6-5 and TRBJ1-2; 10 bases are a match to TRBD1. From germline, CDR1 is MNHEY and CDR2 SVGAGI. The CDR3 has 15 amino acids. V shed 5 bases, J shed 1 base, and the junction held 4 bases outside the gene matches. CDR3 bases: TGTGCCAGCAGTCGGACAGGGGGACATAACTATGGCTACACCTTC. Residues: CASSRTGGHNYGYTF.

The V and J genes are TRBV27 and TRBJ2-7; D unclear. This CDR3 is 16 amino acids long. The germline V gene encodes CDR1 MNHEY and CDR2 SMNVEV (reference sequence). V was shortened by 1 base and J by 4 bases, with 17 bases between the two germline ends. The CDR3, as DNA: TGTGCCAGCAGTTTATACGCAGCTGCCCTGGGGTACGAGCAGTACTTC. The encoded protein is CASSLYAAALGYEQYF.

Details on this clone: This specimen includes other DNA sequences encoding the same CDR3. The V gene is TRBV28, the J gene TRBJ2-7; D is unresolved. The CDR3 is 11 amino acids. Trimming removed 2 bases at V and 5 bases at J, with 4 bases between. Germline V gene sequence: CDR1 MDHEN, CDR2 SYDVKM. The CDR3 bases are TGTGCCAGCAGTTTACTTCACGAGCAGTACTTC. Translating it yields CASSLLHEQYF.

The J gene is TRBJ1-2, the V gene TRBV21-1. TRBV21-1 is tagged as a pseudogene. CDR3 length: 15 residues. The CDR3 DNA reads TGTGCCAGCAGCAATCTTAGGGAGCTCAACTATGGCTACACCTTC. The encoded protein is CASSNLRELNYGYTF.

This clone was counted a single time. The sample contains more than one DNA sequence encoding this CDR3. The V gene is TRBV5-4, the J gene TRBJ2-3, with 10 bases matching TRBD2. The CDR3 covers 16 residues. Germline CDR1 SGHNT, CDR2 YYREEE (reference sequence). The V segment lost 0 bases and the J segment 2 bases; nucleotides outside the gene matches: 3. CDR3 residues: CASSLELAGSTDTQYF. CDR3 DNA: TGTGCCAGCAGCTTGGAACTAGCGGGGTCCACAGATACGCAGTATTTT.

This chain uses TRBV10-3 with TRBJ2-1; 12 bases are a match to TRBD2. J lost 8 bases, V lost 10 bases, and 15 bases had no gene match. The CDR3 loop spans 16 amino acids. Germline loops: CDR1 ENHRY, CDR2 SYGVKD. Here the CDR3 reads CANQMRASGGEDEQFF. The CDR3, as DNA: TGTGCCAATCAGATGAGGGCTAGCGGGGGGGAAGATGAGCAGTTCTTC.

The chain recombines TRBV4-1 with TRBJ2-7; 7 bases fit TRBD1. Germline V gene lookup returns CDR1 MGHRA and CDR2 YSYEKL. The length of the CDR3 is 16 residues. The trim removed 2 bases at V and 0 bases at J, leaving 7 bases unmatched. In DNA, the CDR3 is TGCGCCAGCAGCCAAAACGGCTGGGACAGCTCCTACGAGCAGTACTTC. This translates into CASSQNGWDSSYEQYF.

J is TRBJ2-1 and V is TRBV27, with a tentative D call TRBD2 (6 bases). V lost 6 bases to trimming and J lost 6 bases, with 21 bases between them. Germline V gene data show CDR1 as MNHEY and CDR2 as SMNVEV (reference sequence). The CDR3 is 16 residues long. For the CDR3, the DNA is TGTGCCAGCAGCCTACGGAGACTAGGCATGGGCAATGAGCAGTTCTTC. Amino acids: CASSLRRLGMGNEQFF.

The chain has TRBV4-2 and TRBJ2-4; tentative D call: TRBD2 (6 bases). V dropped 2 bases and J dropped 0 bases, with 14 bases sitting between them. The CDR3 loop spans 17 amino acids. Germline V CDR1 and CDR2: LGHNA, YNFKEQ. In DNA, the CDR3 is TGTGCCAGCAGCCAAAGGACGGGGGTGATAGCCAAAAACATTCAGTACTTC. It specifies CASSQRTGVIAKNIQYF.

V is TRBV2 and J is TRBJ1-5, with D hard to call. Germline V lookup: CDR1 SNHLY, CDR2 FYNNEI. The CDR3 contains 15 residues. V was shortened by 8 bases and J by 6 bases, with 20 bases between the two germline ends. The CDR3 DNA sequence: TGTGCCAGCGGCGACCATGGAGGTAAGGGTCAGCCCCAGCATTTT. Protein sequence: CASGDHGGKGQPQHF.

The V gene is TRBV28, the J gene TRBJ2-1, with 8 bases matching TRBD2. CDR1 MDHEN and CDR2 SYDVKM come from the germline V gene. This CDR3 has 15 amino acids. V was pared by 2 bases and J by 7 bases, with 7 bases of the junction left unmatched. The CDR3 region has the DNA TGTGCCAGCAGTTTACCGGGGGGGTGGCCGAATGAGCAGTTCTTC. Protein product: CASSLPGGWPNEQFF.

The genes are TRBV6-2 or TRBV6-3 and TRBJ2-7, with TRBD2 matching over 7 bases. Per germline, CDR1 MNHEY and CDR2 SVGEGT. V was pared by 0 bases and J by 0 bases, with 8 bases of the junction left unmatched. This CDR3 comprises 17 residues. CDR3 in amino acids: CASSYSRRDYTSYEQYF. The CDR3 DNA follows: TGTGCCAGCAGTTACTCACGCAGGGACTATACCTCCTACGAGCAGTACTTC.

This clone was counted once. CDR3 sequence (DNA): TGCGCCAGCAATGACAGGGAGGAGAACACTGAAGCTTTCTTT. Its translation: CASNDREENTEAFF. The chain is built from TRBV5-1 and TRBJ1-1; 7 bases match TRBD1. Germline lookup yields CDR1 SGHRS and CDR2 YFSETQ. The CDR3 sequence is 14 residues long. Trimming at V came to 6 bases and at J to 1 base, leaving 6 bases not matched to a gene.

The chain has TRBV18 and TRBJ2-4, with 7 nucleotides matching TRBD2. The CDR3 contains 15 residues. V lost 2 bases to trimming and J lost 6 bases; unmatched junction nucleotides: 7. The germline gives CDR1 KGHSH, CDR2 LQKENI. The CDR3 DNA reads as TGTGCCAGCTCACCAGGGGACGGGGGGTCAAACATTCAGTACTTC. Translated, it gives CASSPGDGGSNIQYF. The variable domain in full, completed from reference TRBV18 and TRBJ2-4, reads NAGVMQNPRHLVRRRGQEARLRCSPMKGHSHVYWYRQLPEEGLKFMVYLQKENIIDESGMPKERFSAEFPKEGPSILRIQQVVRGDSAAYFCASSPGDGGSNIQYFGAGTRLSVL.

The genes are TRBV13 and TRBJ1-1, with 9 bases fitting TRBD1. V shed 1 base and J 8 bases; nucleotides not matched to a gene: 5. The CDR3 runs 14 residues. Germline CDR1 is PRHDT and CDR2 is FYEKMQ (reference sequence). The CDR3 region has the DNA TGTGCCAGCAGCTTAGATGGGGGACAGGGAGAAGCTTTCTTT. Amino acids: CASSLDGGQGEAFF.

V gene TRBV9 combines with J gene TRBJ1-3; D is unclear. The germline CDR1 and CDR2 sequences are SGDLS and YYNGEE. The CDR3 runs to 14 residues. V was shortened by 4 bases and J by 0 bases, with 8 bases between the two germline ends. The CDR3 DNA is TGTGCCAGCAGCACCGGCCGCTCTGGAAACACCATATATTTT. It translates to CASSTGRSGNTIYF.

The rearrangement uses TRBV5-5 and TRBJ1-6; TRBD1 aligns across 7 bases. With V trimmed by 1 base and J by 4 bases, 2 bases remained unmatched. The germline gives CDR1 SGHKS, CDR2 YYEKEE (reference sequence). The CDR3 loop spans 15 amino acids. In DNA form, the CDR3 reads TGTGCCAGCAGCTTGACAGGGGCTTATAATTCACCCCTCCACTTT. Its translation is CASSLTGAYNSPLHF.

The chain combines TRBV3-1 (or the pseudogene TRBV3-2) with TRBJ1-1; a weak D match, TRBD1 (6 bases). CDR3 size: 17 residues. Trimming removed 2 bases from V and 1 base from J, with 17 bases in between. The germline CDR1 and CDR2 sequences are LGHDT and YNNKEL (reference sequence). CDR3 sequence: CASSQLARTAQNTEAFF. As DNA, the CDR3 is TGTGCCAGCAGCCAACTGGCCCGGACAGCTCAGAACACTGAAGCTTTCTTT.

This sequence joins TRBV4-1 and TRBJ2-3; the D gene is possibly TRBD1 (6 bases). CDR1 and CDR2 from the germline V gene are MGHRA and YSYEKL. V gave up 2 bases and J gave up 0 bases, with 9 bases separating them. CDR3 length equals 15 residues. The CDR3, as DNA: TGCGCCAGCAGCCAATGGGGGCGGAGCACAGATACGCAGTATTTT. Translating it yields CASSQWGRSTDTQYF.

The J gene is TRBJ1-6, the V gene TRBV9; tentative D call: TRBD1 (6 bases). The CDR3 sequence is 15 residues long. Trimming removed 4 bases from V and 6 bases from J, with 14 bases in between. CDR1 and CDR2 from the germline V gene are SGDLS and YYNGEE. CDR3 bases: TGTGCCAGCAGCACCTTGGGACAAACTAATTCACCCCTCCACTTT. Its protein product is CASSTLGQTNSPLHF. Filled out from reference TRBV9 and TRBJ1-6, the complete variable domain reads DSGVTQTPKHLITATGQRVTLRCSPRSGDLSVYWYQQSLDQGLQFLIQYYNGEERAKGNILERFSAQQFPDLHSELNLSSLELGDSALYFCASSTLGQTNSPLHFGNGTRLTVT.

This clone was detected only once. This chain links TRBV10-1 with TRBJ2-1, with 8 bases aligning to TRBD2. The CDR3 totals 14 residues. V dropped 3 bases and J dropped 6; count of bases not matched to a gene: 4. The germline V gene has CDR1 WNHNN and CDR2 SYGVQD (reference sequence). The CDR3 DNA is TGCGCCAGCAGTGACACCGGGACTAGCAATGAGCAGTTCTTC. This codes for CASSDTGTSNEQFF.